The present T cell receptor (beta chain) was sequenced within a study of HIV-infected patients and healthy controls. No cell fractionation was done, so the repertoire covers all unsorted peripheral blood T cells. Control samples came from some ten uninfected healthy donors, a few of them resampled after roughly 13 weeks. General observations from the study: In healthy controls, MAIT alpha CDR3s were common; in HIV+ repertoires, severely depleted.

Reverse transcription used approximately 500 ng RNA and constant-region primers for alpha and beta. Each of the alpha and beta chains got its own library through chain-specific third strand synthesis with indices. TCRdb reprocessed the 5' RACE reads with MiXCR, giving one entry per CDR3 protein. The repertoire includes 20,000 to 30,000 distinct CDR3 sequences, 8.5% of them detected once, and around 4.1% sits in the top ten. Germline CDR1 reads KGHDR; CDR2 reads SFDVKD. This CDR3 spans 18 amino acids. Trimming removed 5 bases from V and 3 bases from J; junction bases left unmatched: 12. A remark on this clonotype: No antigen is known for it.

The specimen sequenced was blood. The source of this sequence is an adult in good health. The chain uses TRBV24-1 and TRBJ2-2, with 9 bases fitting TRBD1. The CDR3 protein is CATSVTSPGQGDTGELFF. In DNA, the CDR3 is TGTGCCACCAGTGTCACCTCACCGGGACAGGGAGACACCGGGGAGCTGTTTTTT.